The next 17 T cell receptor beta chains were all read from a single sample in a study of CD8+CD57+ T cells in acquired aplastic anemia. Patients included in sequencing had previously demonstrated CD8+CD57+ cell expansion by flow cytometry. Genomic DNA constituted the template upon which TCR beta VDJ and CDR3 profiling was performed. MiXCR, run by TCRdb on the reads, gives a single entry per CDR3 protein. The repertoire holds nearly 60,000 distinct CDR3 sequences, with roughly three fifths as singletons. Input material: sorted CD4+, CD8+, or CD8+CD57+ T cells (not recorded which) from PBMCs. All receptors come from a human donor with aplastic anemia.

The chain joins TRBV15 to TRBJ2-7; unclear D gene. Germline V gene lookup returns CDR1 LNHNV and CDR2 YYDKDF (reference sequence). Trimming took 1 base from V and 2 from J, leaving 9 bases between them. This CDR3 contains 14 residues. CDR3 sequence reads: CATSRGQDAYEQYF. DNA for the CDR3: TGTGCCACCAGCAGAGGTCAGGACGCCTACGAGCAGTACTTC.

This clonotype was seen more than once but under ten times. The rearrangement uses TRBV19 and TRBJ1-6; a weak D match, TRBD1 (5 bases). CDR1 LNHDA and CDR2 SQIVND come from the germline V gene (reference sequence). The CDR3 has 12 residues. V lost 7 bases and J lost 15, with 16 bases in between. DNA for the CDR3: TGTGCCAGTAACTCGGGACTTAGGGACCTCCACTTT. The encoded protein is CASNSGLRDLHF. Full variable domain (rest looked up from reference TRBV19 and TRBJ1-6): DGGITQSPKYLFRKEGQNVTLSCEQNLNHDAMYWYRQDPGQGLRLIYYSQIVNDFQKGDIAEGYSVSREKKESFPLTVTSAQKNPTAFYLCASNSGLRDLHFGNGTRLTVT.

The V call is TRBV19, the J call TRBJ1-2; no clear D. V was trimmed by 6 bases and J by 5 bases, leaving 13 bases between them. The CDR3 extends over 13 amino acids. Germline CDR1 reads LNHDA; CDR2 reads SQIVND (reference sequence). The CDR3 here is CASSPKGVYGYTF. Written as DNA, the CDR3 is TGTGCCAGTAGCCCAAAGGGCGTTTATGGCTACACCTTC.

With regard to this clonotype: One end of the junction fails to match germline, which may point to a read error. The chain is built from TRBV25-1 and TRBJ1-1, with TRBD1 as a possible D gene (6 bases). From germline, CDR1 is MGHDK and CDR2 SYGVNS. The CDR3 sequence is 14 residues long. The CDR3 loop reads CACSSGGGGKEALF. CDR3 bases: TGTGCCTGCAGCTCAGGAGGGGGGGGGAAGGAAGCTCTCTTT.

This clonotype was found a few times. The J gene is TRBJ2-7, the V gene TRBV7-2; D is unresolved. Germline V CDR1 and CDR2: SGHTA, FQGNSA. The CDR3 is 11 amino acids. Trimming removed 6 bases from V and 5 bases from J, with 8 bases in between. CDR3 sequence reads: CASSNGHEQYF. CDR3 DNA sequence: TGTGCCAGCAGTAATGGGCACGAGCAGTACTTC.

The chain couples TRBV10-2 to TRBJ2-1; D perhaps matches TRBD2 (6 bases). The CDR3 has 15 residues. Germline V gene sequence: CDR1 WSHSY, CDR2 SAAADI. Trimming cost V 5 bases and J 6 bases, with 17 bases left between them. The CDR3 DNA is TGCGCCAGCAGTATCCGCCCTGGGACTCCCAATGAGCAGTTCTTC. It specifies CASSIRPGTPNEQFF.

The gene calls are TRBV2 and TRBJ2-5, with 7 nucleotides matching TRBD2. This CDR3 contains 15 residues. V gave up 7 bases and J gave up 7 bases; unmatched junction bases: 15. Germline CDR1 is SNHLY and CDR2 is FYNNEI. In DNA form, the CDR3 reads TGTGCCAGCACCCGAGGGGTAGCGGGTCTGGTGACCCAGTACTTC. Its protein is CASTRGVAGLVTQYF.

This chain uses TRBV25-1 with TRBJ2-1; 9 nucleotides align to TRBD2. V shed 2 bases, J shed 4 bases, and the junction held 3 bases outside the gene matches. Germline V CDR1 and CDR2: MGHDK, SYGVNS. The length of the CDR3 is 15 residues. The CDR3 DNA is TGTGCCAGCAGTGAAGATAGCGGGAGATACAATGAGCAGTTCTTC. Amino acid sequence: CASSEDSGRYNEQFF.

The chain links TRBV7-2 to TRBJ1-5, with D maybe TRBD1 (5 bases). V lost 5 bases and J lost 3, with 8 bases in between. Per the germline V gene, CDR1 is SGHTA and CDR2 is FQGNSA. The CDR3 is 13 amino acids. Here the CDR3 reads CASSPTVNQPQHF. The CDR3 DNA reads as TGTGCCAGCAGCCCGACAGTCAATCAGCCCCAGCATTTT.

The chain carries TRBV2 and TRBJ2-7, with a tentative D call TRBD2 (5 bases). The CDR3 runs to 15 residues. V was trimmed by 3 bases and J by 6 bases, leaving 18 bases between them. Per germline, CDR1 SNHLY and CDR2 FYNNEI. Written as DNA, the CDR3 is TGTGCCAGCAGTGACCCTTTCCAGCTTGGAGGCGAGCAGTACTTC. Protein: CASSDPFQLGGEQYF. Full variable domain (rest looked up from reference TRBV2 and TRBJ2-7): EPEVTQTPSHQVTQMGQEVILRCVPISNHLYFYWYRQILGQKVEFLVSFYNNEISEKSEIFDDQFSVERPDGSNFTLKIRSTKLEDSAMYFCASSDPFQLGGEQYFGPGTRLTVT.

V gene TRBV30 combines with J gene TRBJ2-7; possible D gene TRBD1, 5 bases. Germline V lookup: CDR1 GTSNPN, CDR2 SVGIG (reference sequence). The CDR3 sequence is 12 residues long. Trimming took off 4 bases at V and 3 bases at J, with 10 bases between the two ends. CDR3: CAWTGNDYEQYF. The CDR3 bases are TGTGCCTGGACAGGGAACGACTACGAGCAGTACTTC.

The chain recombines TRBV2 with TRBJ1-5; D ambiguous. This CDR3 comprises 13 residues. Trimming removed 7 bases at V and 3 bases at J, with 10 bases between. Germline V CDR1 and CDR2: SNHLY, FYNNEI. The CDR3 protein is CASTQSNNQPQHF. The CDR3 region has the DNA TGTGCCAGCACACAGTCCAACAATCAGCCCCAGCATTTT.

In its sample, this clonotype was seen a few times. The rearrangement uses TRBV20-1 and TRBJ2-5; possibly TRBD2 for D (6 bases). V shed 3 bases and J shed 2 bases, with 10 bases lying between them. The V gene's germline CDR1 is DFQATT and CDR2 SNEGSKA (reference sequence). The CDR3 sequence is 13 residues long. The CDR3 sequence is CSASSGVQETQYF. In DNA form, the CDR3 reads TGCAGTGCTAGTAGCGGCGTACAAGAGACCCAGTACTTC.

The chain couples TRBV15 to TRBJ1-2; weak D call: TRBD1 (6 bases). The CDR3 contains 16 residues. The germline V gene encodes CDR1 LNHNV and CDR2 YYDKDF (reference sequence). Trimming took 6 bases from V and 3 from J, leaving 20 bases between them. The CDR3 bases are TGTGCCACCAGTATAGGAGGGGGGCGGGGGTACTATGGCTACACCTTC. Amino acid sequence: CATSIGGGRGYYGYTF.

V and J are TRBV2 and TRBJ2-7; D remains ambiguous. The CDR3 is made up of 13 amino acids. Trimming took off 6 bases at V and 3 bases at J, with 12 bases between the two ends. CDR1 is SNHLY and CDR2 is FYNNEI in the germline V gene. CDR3 sequence reads: CASRTVRNYEQYF. The DNA for the CDR3 is TGTGCCAGCAGAACGGTAAGGAACTACGAGCAGTACTTC.

This clonotype was observed at least ten times. The chain joins TRBV27 to TRBJ2-3; TRBD2 matches at 7 bases. Unmatched junction bases numbered 6, after V lost 8 bases and J lost 4 bases. The germline gives CDR1 MNHEY, CDR2 SMNVEV (reference sequence). This CDR3 contains 13 residues. Written as DNA, the CDR3 is TGTGCCAGCGGGAGGGGAGTTGCAGATACGCAGTATTTT. This encodes CASGRGVADTQYF.

This clonotype has a count of ten or more. The CDR3 nucleotides read TGTGCCAGCAGTCCCCCCGGGGGGGGTAGAAGTTATGAGCAGTTCTTC. Amino acid sequence: CASSPPGGGRSYEQFF. The chain uses TRBV6-1 and TRBJ2-1, with 8 bases lining up with TRBD2. From germline, CDR1 is MNHNS and CDR2 SASEGT. The CDR3 consists of 16 residues. V gave up 5 bases and J gave up 8 bases; unmatched junction bases: 14.